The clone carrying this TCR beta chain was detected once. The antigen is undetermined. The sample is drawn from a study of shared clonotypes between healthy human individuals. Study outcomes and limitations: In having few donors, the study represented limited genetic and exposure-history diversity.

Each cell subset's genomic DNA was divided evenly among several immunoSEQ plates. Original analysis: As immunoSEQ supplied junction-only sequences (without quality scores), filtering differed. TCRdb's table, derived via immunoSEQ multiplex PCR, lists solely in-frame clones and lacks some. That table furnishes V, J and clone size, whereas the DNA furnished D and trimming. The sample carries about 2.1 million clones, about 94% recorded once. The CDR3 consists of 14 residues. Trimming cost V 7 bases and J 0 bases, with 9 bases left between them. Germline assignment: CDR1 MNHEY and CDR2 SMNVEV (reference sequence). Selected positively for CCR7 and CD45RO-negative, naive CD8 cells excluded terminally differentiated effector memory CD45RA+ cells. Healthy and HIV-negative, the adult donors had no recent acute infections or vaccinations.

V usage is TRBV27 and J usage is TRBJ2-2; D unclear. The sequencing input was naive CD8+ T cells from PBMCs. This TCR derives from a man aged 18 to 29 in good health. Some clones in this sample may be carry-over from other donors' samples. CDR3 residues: CASTGLSNTGELFF. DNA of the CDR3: TGTGCCAGCACCGGGTTATCGAACACCGGGGAGCTGTTTTTT.